This T cell receptor (beta chain) was observed in a study of blood T cell repertoires in COVID-19. This CDR3 comprises 16 residues. Trimming cost V 3 bases and J 3 bases, with 14 bases left between them. In germline, CDR1 is KGHDR, CDR2 SFDVKD. Per the original data handling: Reference gene primer amplification gave estimated nucleated cell counts. Measured with immunoSEQ multiplex PCR; TCRdb has only the in-frame clones, and not every one. V and J calls and clone size are copied from that table; D and trimming were computed from the DNA. Altogether some 180,000 clones are present, approximately 88% being singletons, with the ten largest covering around 7%.

V is TRBV24-1 and J is TRBJ1-5; D may be TRBD1 (6 bases). Sequenced material: peripheral blood. This sequence was found in a middle-aged woman with COVID-19, enrolled during active disease. The CDR3 DNA reads TGTGCCACCAGTGATGGACAGAACGGGGTCAATCAGCCCCAGCATTTT. Its translation is CATSDGQNGVNQPQHF.